This TCR beta chain emerged from a study of cytomegalovirus exposure and HLA in healthy donors. Primers included in the PCR were 60 Vbeta and 13 Jbeta primers. The repertoire was sequenced with immunoSEQ multiplex PCR; TCRdb's copy has only in-frame clones and lacks some. The sample has over 150,000 clones, 68% seen once. Germline CDR1 is SGHRS and CDR2 is YFSETQ. The CDR3 is 18 residues long. Germline trimming cut 3 bases from V and 0 bases from J; bases unmatched to any gene: 11. The chain recombines TRBV5-1 with TRBJ2-7; 11 bases are a match to TRBD2. Sequenced input: PBMCs. The sequence came from a woman aged 18-30 years in good health and CMV-seropositive. Here the CDR3 DNA reads TGCGCCAGCAGCTCAGGAATAGCTAGCGGGAGGTTCTCCTACGAGCAGTACTTC. Its translation is CASSSGIASGRFSYEQYF.